This TCR beta chain was obtained from a study of T-cell memory formation after mild COVID-19. From the 5' RACE reads, TCRdb called clonotypes with MiXCR, one entry per CDR3 protein. The sample records roughly 150,000 distinct CDR3 sequences, roughly 15% being singletons. This clonotype was found once. CDR1 and CDR2 (germline): MNHNS, SASEGT. The CDR3 loop spans 12 amino acids. Trimming removed 2 bases from V and 7 bases from J, with 8 bases in between. The V gene is TRBV6-1, the J gene TRBJ1-1; maybe TRBD1 (6 bases). The receptor was derived from an adult woman who had mild COVID-19 (a few samples of this study predate the infection). Cell type and time point are not known. The specimen was PBMCs or a T cell subset sorted from them (not recorded which). CDR3 sequence reads: CASSETRGEAFF. The CDR3, as DNA: TGTGCCAGCAGTGAAACCAGGGGTGAAGCTTTCTTT.